This T cell receptor (beta chain) derives from a study of preoperative IRX-2 immunotherapy in early breast cancer. The treatment here: preoperative locoregional IRX-2 cytokine immunotherapy. Preoperative locoregional IRX-2 cytokine immunotherapy was tested in the phase Ib source study. Generated by immunoSEQ multiplex PCR, the TCRdb table keeps only in-frame clones and is missing some. In the table there are tens of thousands of clones, 95% of which are singletons. This CDR3 is 16 amino acids long. With 4 bases clipped from V and 2 bases from J, the junction kept 6 bases outside the gene matches. CDR1 is GTSNPN, CDR2 SVGIG, per germline (reference sequence).

This TCR derives from a human donor with breast cancer. The J gene is TRBJ2-4, the V gene TRBV30, with 12 bases matching TRBD2. Specimen: tumor tissue, collected after IRX-2 immunotherapy. CDR3 residues: CAWTSGRALTKNIQYF. In DNA form, the CDR3 reads TGTGCCTGGACTAGCGGGAGGGCCCTAACCAAAAACATTCAGTACTTC.